Presented here are 5 T cell receptor beta chains from one specimen sequenced in a study of CD8 T cells in ankylosing spondylitis. One entry per CDR3 protein results from TCRdb running MiXCR on the 5' RACE reads. This sample carries around 75,000 distinct CDR3 sequences, roughly 5.2% of them seen once, and the ten largest clones take over 2%. What was sequenced was blood, either unsorted or a sorted T cell fraction (not recorded which). The receptors stem from a male donor with ankylosing spondylitis or in good health (not recorded which).

This clonotype was seen many times. V is TRBV10-1 and J is TRBJ2-7; no clear D. The V end was cut by 3 bases, the J end by 6 bases, with 9 bases between. CDR3 size: 12 residues. Germline values: CDR1 WNHNN, CDR2 SYGVQD (reference sequence). The DNA for the CDR3 is TGCGCCAGCAGTGACCGATGGGGCGAGCAGTACTTC. This sequence encodes CASSDRWGEQYF.

The table lists this clonotype with many counts. This sequence joins TRBV4-3 and TRBJ2-7; 9 nucleotides line up with TRBD1. This CDR3 comprises 15 residues. Per germline, CDR1 LGHNA and CDR2 YSLEER. Trimming took 1 base from V and 2 from J; bases not matched to a gene: 3. The CDR3 nucleotides read TGCGCCAGCAGCCAAGGGACAGGGGCCCCCTACGAGCAGTACTTC. Protein: CASSQGTGAPYEQYF.

This clonotype was detected ten times or more. J is TRBJ2-7 and V is TRBV4-3; D gene ambiguous. V was trimmed by 0 bases and J by 5 bases, leaving 8 bases between them. This CDR3 has 13 amino acids. Germline V gene data show CDR1 as LGHNA and CDR2 as YSLEER. CDR3 sequence (DNA): TGCGCCAGCAGCCAAGAGAGGCGAGACGAGCAGTACTTC. It translates to CASSQERRDEQYF.

This clonotype appeared many times. The V and J genes are TRBV10-2 and TRBJ2-5; the match to TRBD2 covers 8 bases. The V gene's germline CDR1 is WSHSY and CDR2 SAAADI. This CDR3 is built from 15 residues. V was pared by 0 bases and J by 5 bases, with 5 bases of the junction left unmatched. The CDR3, as DNA: TGCGCCAGCAGTGAGTCGCGGGGGGCGCGGGAGACCCAGTACTTC. This translates into CASSESRGARETQYF.

This clonotype was seen repeatedly, ten times or more. The chain employs TRBV4-2 and TRBJ2-5, with TRBD1 matching 7 bases. Per germline, CDR1 LGHNA and CDR2 YNFKEQ. The length of the CDR3 is 15 residues. The V gene end was trimmed by 1 base and the J gene end by 0 bases; junction bases not matched to a gene: 2. The CDR3 coding sequence is TGTGCCAGCAGCCAAGCCCAGGGGGACCAAGAGACCCAGTACTTC. This gives the protein CASSQAQGDQETQYF.